The 29 T cell receptor beta chains below come from one sample, sequenced in a study of OX40 agonist ivuxolimab in advanced cancers. Profiling relied on immunoSEQ multiplex PCR, and the TCRdb table lists in-frame clones only, not all of them. The table shows 45,000 to 60,000 clones, with roughly 90% occurring only once. The specimen comprised CD4+ or CD8+ T cells sorted from blood, sampled in a trial of the OX40 agonist ivuxolimab. Every receptor here comes from an adult with an advanced solid tumor such as melanoma, head and neck, liver or kidney cancer.

The V call is TRBV7-9, the J call TRBJ1-1, with D possibly TRBD1 on 6 matching bases. Looked up from germline, CDR1 is SEHNR and CDR2 is FQNEAQ (reference sequence). The CDR3 is 15 residues long. The V end lost 4 bases, the J end lost 6 bases, and 18 bases lay between the germline ends. This CDR3 is CASSSGVTTFSEAFF. DNA of the CDR3: TGTGCCAGCAGCTCAGGGGTGACGACCTTCTCTGAAGCTTTCTTT. Together with reference TRBV7-9 and TRBJ1-1, the CDR3 gives the full variable domain: DTGVSQNPRHKITKRGQNVTFRCDPISEHNRLYWYRQTLGQGPEFLTYFQNEAQLEKSRLLSDRFSAERPKGSFSTLEIQRTEQGDSAMYLCASSSGVTTFSEAFFGQGTRLTVV.

This clone was picked up a small number of times. V gene TRBV11-2 combines with J gene TRBJ2-3, with D possibly being TRBD2 (7 bases). The germline gives CDR1 SGHAT, CDR2 FQNNGV. The CDR3 consists of 16 residues. V was trimmed by 5 bases and J by 5 bases, leaving 20 bases between them. The CDR3 spells CASSPISGPRGDTQYF. The CDR3 DNA reads TGTGCCAGCAGCCCTATTAGCGGGCCCAGGGGAGATACGCAGTATTTT.

V usage is TRBV5-1 and J usage is TRBJ1-4; a weak D match, TRBD1 (6 bases). V lost 0 bases, J lost 5 bases, and 11 bases lay in between. This CDR3 is 15 amino acids long. Germline V gene data show CDR1 as SGHRS and CDR2 as YFSETQ. The CDR3: CASSLARTENEKLFF. In DNA form, the CDR3 reads TGCGCCAGCAGCTTGGCCCGGACAGAGAATGAAAAACTGTTTTTT.

The genes are TRBV2 and TRBJ1-6; possible D gene TRBD1, 6 bases. There are 14 residues in the CDR3. Germline-derived CDR1 and CDR2 are SNHLY and FYNNEI. The V end was cut by 4 bases, the J end by 10 bases, with 14 bases between. CDR3 nucleotides: TGTGCCAGCAGTGGAGGACAGATGCAGTCACCCCTCCACTTT. Residues: CASSGGQMQSPLHF.

The rearrangement links TRBV7-3 to TRBJ2-7, with 7 bases aligning to TRBD2. Germline assignment: CDR1 SGHTA and CDR2 FQGTGA. V was clipped by 4 bases and J by 5 bases; unmatched bases: 5. The CDR3 is 13 residues long. CDR3 DNA: TGTGCCAGCAGCTGGGACTACCAAAACGAGCAGTACTTC. It encodes CASSWDYQNEQYF.

The table lists this clone with a count of one. The V gene is TRBV10-3, the J gene TRBJ2-5; TRBD1 or TRBD2 may be the D gene (5 bases each). CDR1 is ENHRY and CDR2 is SYGVKD in the germline V gene. This CDR3 region has 13 residues. Trimming stripped 10 bases from V and 5 bases from J, with 17 bases between. In nucleotides, the CDR3 is TGTGCCAGGAGCATAGAGTGGGACGAGACCCAGTACTTC. This translates into CARSIEWDETQYF.

The DNA of the CDR3 is TGTGCCAGCAGCTTGGACGGTACGGAAAAACTGTTTTTT. This codes for CASSLDGTEKLFF. The chain joins TRBV5-6 to TRBJ1-4, with D uncertain. Germline-derived CDR1 and CDR2 are SGHDT and YYEEEE. Trimming removed 0 bases at V and 8 bases at J, with 8 bases between. The CDR3 is 13 residues long. Full variable domain (rest looked up from reference TRBV5-6 and TRBJ1-4): DAGVTQSPTHLIKTRGQQVTLRCSPKSGHDTVSWYQQALGQGPQFIFQYYEEEERQRGNFPDRFSGHQFPNYSSELNVNALLLGDSALYLCASSLDGTEKLFFGSGTQLSVL.

V and J are TRBV7-9 and TRBJ2-1, with 8 bases lining up with TRBD2. The germline gives CDR1 SEHNR, CDR2 FQNEAQ (reference sequence). J was trimmed by 6 bases and V by 0 bases; bases with no gene match: 1. The CDR3 consists of 14 residues. The CDR3 nucleotides read TGTGCCAGCAGCTTAGCCGGGACTAGCAATGAGCAGTTCTTC. It specifies CASSLAGTSNEQFF.

V is TRBV5-1 and J is TRBJ2-6; D not certain. CDR3 length: 16 amino acids. V was trimmed by 4 bases and J by 0 bases, leaving 11 bases between them. The germline V gene encodes CDR1 SGHRS and CDR2 YFSETQ. The CDR3: CASSLGVASGANVLTF. In DNA, the CDR3 is TGCGCCAGCAGCCTCGGAGTGGCCTCTGGGGCCAACGTCCTGACTTTC. The whole variable domain, filled in from reference TRBV5-1 and TRBJ2-6, reads KAGVTQTPRYLIKTRGQQVTLSCSPISGHRSVSWYQQTPGQGLQFLFEYFSETQRNKGNFPGRFSGRQFSNSRSEMNVSTLELGDSALYLCASSLGVASGANVLTFGAGSRLTVL.

The chain has TRBV18 and TRBJ2-7; D is perhaps TRBD2 (6 bases). Germline assignment: CDR1 KGHSH and CDR2 LQKENI. This CDR3 is built from 14 residues. Deletions cut 1 base from V and 7 bases from J, with 14 bases between. CDR3 in amino acids: CASSPQEGSGEQYF. DNA for the CDR3: TGTGCCAGCTCACCACAGGAGGGATCGGGTGAGCAGTACTTC.

The chain uses TRBV6-4 and TRBJ1-6, with a tentative D call TRBD1 (5 bases). Germline CDR1 and CDR2: MRHNA and SNTAGT. The CDR3 totals 15 residues. Trimming cost V 3 bases and J 4 bases, with 10 bases left between them. The CDR3 nucleotides are TGTGCCAGCAGTGAAGCAGGGCGGTATAATTCACCCCTCCACTTT. Amino acid sequence: CASSEAGRYNSPLHF.

V usage is TRBV29-1 and J usage is TRBJ2-1; no clear D gene. The CDR3 totals 15 residues. Germline V gene sequence: CDR1 SQVTM, CDR2 ANQGSEA. V shed 3 bases and J shed 0 bases, with 12 bases lying between them. DNA of the CDR3: TGCAGCGTTGACCCCGGGCAAACCTCCTACAATGAGCAGTTCTTC. This sequence encodes CSVDPGQTSYNEQFF.

In this sample, this clone is medium-sized. The chain is built from TRBV29-1 and TRBJ1-2; a possible D gene is TRBD1 (5 bases). Trimming cost V 0 bases and J 4 bases, with 12 bases left between them. Germline lookup yields CDR1 SQVTM and CDR2 ANQGSEA. The CDR3 has 14 amino acids. CDR3 sequence reads: CSVEEGEGAYGYTF. Written as DNA, the CDR3 is TGCAGCGTTGAAGAAGGCGAAGGGGCCTATGGCTACACCTTC.

The chain links TRBV5-4 to TRBJ1-1; no clear D. The CDR3 has 12 residues. CDR1 is SGHNT, CDR2 YYREEE, per germline (reference sequence). Trimming stripped 0 bases from V and 4 bases from J, with 4 bases between. This CDR3 reads CASSLDSTEAFF. CDR3 bases: TGTGCCAGCAGCTTGGATAGCACTGAAGCTTTCTTT.

The genes are TRBV27 and TRBJ1-5; TRBD1 aligns across 7 bases. Germline V lookup: CDR1 MNHEY, CDR2 SMNVEV (reference sequence). The CDR3 extends over 15 amino acids. Losses at the gene ends were 4 bases for V and 3 bases for J; bases not matched to a gene: 6. For the CDR3, the DNA is TGTGCCAGCAGTTCCTCCGGGACAGCCAATCAGCCCCAGCATTTT. Translated, it gives CASSSSGTANQPQHF.

The chain uses TRBV6-9 and TRBJ2-7; the match to TRBD1 covers 10 bases. The length of the CDR3 is 15 residues. Germline V lookup: CDR1 MNHGY, CDR2 SVAAGI. The V and J ends lost 3 bases and 4 bases, in that order; junction bases with no gene match: 6. Written as DNA, the CDR3 is TGTGCCAGCAGTTACTCGGGACAGGGGATTTACGAGCAGTACTTC. Translation gives CASSYSGQGIYEQYF.

The CDR3 DNA reads TGCAGCGTTGAAGGCCAGAACCCTGACTATGGCTACACCTTC. It yields the protein CSVEGQNPDYGYTF. This chain connects TRBV29-1 to TRBJ1-2; no clear D gene. CDR1 is SQVTM and CDR2 is ANQGSEA in the germline V gene. This CDR3 is 14 amino acids long. Deletions cut 1 base from V and 3 bases from J, with 12 bases between.

J is TRBJ1-4 and V is TRBV7-3, with D perhaps TRBD1 (5 bases). CDR3 length equals 16 residues. V was pared by 4 bases and J by 2 bases, with 14 bases between. From germline, CDR1 is SGHTA and CDR2 FQGTGA. The CDR3 region is CASSSGLRGTNEKLFF. CDR3 DNA: TGTGCCAGCAGCTCGGGTTTGAGGGGTACTAATGAAAAACTGTTTTTT.

The genes are TRBV9 and TRBJ2-3; D is unresolved. The CDR3 consists of 14 residues. The ends were cut back, 0 bases at V and 1 base at J, with 6 bases in the middle. The germline CDR1 and CDR2 sequences are SGDLS and YYNGEE. This CDR3 is CASSVVPGTDTQYF. The CDR3 coding sequence is TGTGCCAGCAGCGTAGTGCCGGGCACAGATACGCAGTATTTT.

The chain couples TRBV7-9 to TRBJ1-1, with 7 bases fitting TRBD1. With 3 bases clipped from V and 4 bases from J, the junction kept 5 bases outside the gene matches. CDR1 is SEHNR, CDR2 FQNEAQ, per germline (reference sequence). The CDR3 consists of 14 residues. The CDR3 protein is CASSFQGDGTEAFF. The CDR3 region has the DNA TGTGCCAGCAGCTTCCAGGGGGACGGCACTGAAGCTTTCTTT.

This CDR3 reads CASNPREASFAGANVLTF. CDR3 nucleotides: TGTGCCAGCAATCCACGGGAGGCGTCTTTCGCTGGGGCCAACGTCCTGACTTTC. The J gene is TRBJ2-6, the V gene TRBV2; TRBD2 agrees at 7 bases. The V gene's germline CDR1 is SNHLY and CDR2 FYNNEI. This CDR3 is built from 18 residues. The J segment lost 2 bases and the V segment lost 7 bases, leaving 14 bases of the junction unmatched.

The chain is built from TRBV5-1 and TRBJ2-6, with D possibly matching TRBD1 (6 bases). Germline assignment: CDR1 SGHRS and CDR2 YFSETQ. The CDR3 runs 18 residues. V shed 0 bases and J shed 2 bases, with 15 bases lying between them. The DNA for the CDR3 is TGCGCCAGCAGCTTGGTGGGACAAGTGCAGACTGGGGCCAACGTCCTGACTTTC. Amino acids: CASSLVGQVQTGANVLTF.

The chain recombines TRBV2 with TRBJ1-1; no definite D call. Germline V gives CDR1 SNHLY, CDR2 FYNNEI. The CDR3 runs to 11 residues. V lost 6 bases and J 11 bases, leaving 13 bases between the germline ends. The CDR3: CASSARSRAFF. The CDR3 DNA follows: TGTGCCAGCAGCGCCCGGAGTCGGGCTTTCTTT.

V gene TRBV7-9 combines with J gene TRBJ2-5; weak D call: TRBD1 (6 bases). CDR3 length: 13 amino acids. Trimming cost V 3 bases and J 5 bases, with 10 bases left between them. Germline lookup yields CDR1 SEHNR and CDR2 FQNEAQ (reference sequence). The CDR3 DNA reads TGTGCCAGCAGCTTGGGGGCTGCGGAGACCCAGTACTTC. It yields the protein CASSLGAAETQYF.

V usage is TRBV5-1 and J usage is TRBJ2-2; D gene ambiguous. The germline V gene has CDR1 SGHRS and CDR2 YFSETQ. V lost 3 bases, J lost 5 bases, and 11 bases lay in between. The CDR3 has 14 residues. CDR3 nucleotides: TGCGCCAGCAGCTCCTTCAGTGGTACCGGGGAGCTGTTTTTT. Protein product: CASSSFSGTGELFF.

The V and J genes are TRBV7-3 and TRBJ2-1; D is ambiguous. From germline, CDR1 is SGHTA and CDR2 FQGTGA. The CDR3 extends over 13 amino acids. Trimming pared 3 bases from V and 5 bases from J, leaving 8 bases between. CDR3 sequence (DNA): TGTGCCAGCAGCTTCTCCGCAAACAATGAGCAGTTCTTC. Encoded protein: CASSFSANNEQFF.

This clone has just one count. The chain links TRBV7-2 to TRBJ2-1; 8 nucleotides match TRBD1. V lost 4 bases, J lost 6 bases, and 5 bases stayed unmatched. This CDR3 has 14 amino acids. Germline V gene data show CDR1 as SGHTA and CDR2 as FQGNSA. The CDR3, as DNA: TGTGCCAGCAGCTCCCAGGGGGCACTCAATGAGCAGTTCTTC. Translation gives CASSSQGALNEQFF.

J is TRBJ2-1 and V is TRBV2; D not resolved. The CDR3 is made up of 11 amino acids. Germline V gene lookup returns CDR1 SNHLY and CDR2 FYNNEI. V lost 7 bases and J lost 8, with 9 bases in between. The CDR3 loop is CASTLKDEQFF. The CDR3 nucleotides read TGTGCCAGCACCTTAAAGGATGAGCAGTTCTTC.

Regarding this clone: One end of the junction is discordant with germline, which a read error may explain. The V gene is TRBV7-9, the J gene TRBJ1-1; 7 bases are a match to TRBD1. There are 15 residues in the CDR3. The germline V gene encodes CDR1 SEHNR and CDR2 FQNEAQ (reference sequence). The CDR3 sequence: CASSPQTGLKTEAFF. The DNA for the CDR3 is TGTGCCAGCAGCCCCCAGACAGGGTTGAAAACTGAAGCTTTCTTT. Looking up the rest from reference TRBV7-9 and TRBJ1-1 gives the full variable domain: DTGVSQNPRHKITKRGQNVTFRCDPISEHNRLYWYRQTLGQGPEFLTYFQNEAQLEKSRLLSDRFSAERPKGSFSTLEIQRTEQGDSAMYLCASSPQTGLKTEAFFGQGTRLTVV.